These 22 T cell receptor beta chains were sequenced from one sample in a study of blood T cell repertoires in COVID-19. Data came from immunoSEQ multiplex PCR; TCRdb stores just in-frame clones and leaves some out. The data hold roughly 160,000 clones, with approximately 87% observed a single time. The sample comprised peripheral blood. The receptors derive from a woman in her seventies with COVID-19, enrolled during active disease.

This sequence joins TRBV6-7 and TRBJ2-7; tentatively, D is TRBD1 (5 bases). TRBV6-7 is treated as an ORF (open reading frame) with a function not yet certain. Trimming stripped 0 bases from V and 5 bases from J, with 14 bases between. The CDR3 runs 15 residues. CDR3 nucleotide sequence: TGTGCCAGCAGTTACTCTGGGGCAGGGCTCCACGAGCAGTACTTC. Its translation: CASSYSGAGLHEQYF.

This chain links TRBV18 with TRBJ2-5; 11 bases fit TRBD1. In germline, CDR1 is KGHSH, CDR2 LQKENI. The CDR3 has 16 residues. The ends lost 8 bases at V and 7 bases at J; junction bases unmatched: 15. Written as DNA, the CDR3 is TGTGCCAGCCAGAACTCCATGGACAGGGGGCTCGGGACCCAGTACTTC. Translation gives CASQNSMDRGLGTQYF.

The gene calls are TRBV2 and TRBJ2-3; a possible D gene is TRBD2 (6 bases). V shed 4 bases and J shed 0 bases, with 8 bases lying between them. Germline CDR1 and CDR2: SNHLY and FYNNEI. The CDR3 loop spans 14 amino acids. The DNA for the CDR3 is TGTGCCAGCAGTGTTGCGGGAAGCACAGATACGCAGTATTTT. Translation gives CASSVAGSTDTQYF.

This clone was seen just once. The gene calls are TRBV29-1 and TRBJ1-1; the D gene is possibly TRBD1 (5 bases). With 6 bases removed from V and 3 bases from J, the gap between germline ends came to 8 bases. The V gene's germline CDR1 is SQVTM and CDR2 ANQGSEA. The CDR3 runs 11 residues. CDR3 in amino acids: CSVGEDTEAFF. The DNA for the CDR3 is TGCAGCGTAGGGGAGGACACTGAAGCTTTCTTT.

The V gene is TRBV5-1, the J gene TRBJ1-5, with a tentative D call TRBD1 (6 bases). Germline V gene sequence: CDR1 SGHRS, CDR2 YFSETQ. The V gene lost 0 bases and the J gene lost 4 bases, with 8 bases spanning the gap. The CDR3 totals 14 residues. CDR3 loop: CASSLDGQNQPQHF. DNA for the CDR3: TGCGCCAGCAGCTTGGACGGACAGAATCAGCCCCAGCATTTT.

V gene TRBV2 combines with J gene TRBJ1-2; unclear D gene. V shed 4 bases and J shed 0 bases, with 9 bases lying between them. This CDR3 comprises 14 residues. Germline CDR1 and CDR2: SNHLY and FYNNEI. Here the CDR3 reads CASSGAGTNYGYTF. The CDR3 coding sequence is TGTGCCAGCAGTGGGGCAGGAACTAACTATGGCTACACCTTC.

The chain is built from TRBV6-6 and TRBJ2-7, with D perhaps matching TRBD2 (6 bases). Looked up from germline, CDR1 is MNHNY and CDR2 is SVGAGI (reference sequence). V lost 7 bases, J lost 3 bases, and 16 bases lay in between. The CDR3 length is 14 residues. CDR3 DNA: TGTGCCAGCAATCGAGAGGGAGGAGTCTACGAGCAGTACTTC. This gives the protein CASNREGGVYEQYF.

This chain uses TRBV7-2 with TRBJ1-5; 7 nucleotides match TRBD1. Losses at the gene ends were 5 bases for V and 6 bases for J; bases not matched to a gene: 10. Germline CDR1 reads SGHTA; CDR2 reads FQGNSA. The CDR3 extends over 15 amino acids. CDR3 nucleotide sequence: TGTGCCAGCAGCCCAAACAGGGGTGGCGGTCAGCCCCAGCATTTT. Its protein is CASSPNRGGGQPQHF.

The chain combines TRBV9 with TRBJ2-5; D is undetermined. The CDR3 is 14 residues long. Trimming removed 9 bases from V and 5 bases from J, with 20 bases in between. The germline V gene encodes CDR1 SGDLS and CDR2 YYNGEE. This CDR3 is CAKTTRPVVETQYF. CDR3 sequence (DNA): TGTGCCAAGACGACAAGGCCCGTGGTTGAGACCCAGTACTTC.

The chain joins TRBV19 to TRBJ2-1; D uncertain. Trimming shortened V by 2 bases and J by 6 bases, and 11 bases separated the two germline ends. The germline V gene has CDR1 LNHDA and CDR2 SQIVND (reference sequence). There are 14 residues in the CDR3. Written as DNA, the CDR3 is TGTGCCAGTAGTATAAATTTTCGGAGCAATGAGCAGTTCTTC. It encodes CASSINFRSNEQFF.

This chain uses TRBV7-8 with TRBJ2-1; 8 bases are shared with TRBD2. J gave up 7 bases and V 3 bases, and 5 bases lay outside the gene matches. CDR3 length: 14 amino acids. Germline CDR1 SGHVS, CDR2 FQNEAQ. This CDR3 is CASSFGTSLNEQFF. In DNA form, the CDR3 reads TGTGCCAGCAGCTTTGGGACTAGTTTAAATGAGCAGTTCTTC.

The CDR3 spells CASSPTGDSTDTQYF. CDR3 bases: TGTGCCAGCAGCCCGACGGGGGATAGCACAGATACGCAGTATTTT. This chain uses TRBV7-8 with TRBJ2-3, with a tentative D call TRBD2 (6 bases). The V gene's germline CDR1 is SGHVS and CDR2 FQNEAQ. The CDR3 has 15 amino acids. V was cut by 5 bases and J by 0 bases, with 12 bases left in between.

J is TRBJ2-3 and V is TRBV5-1; D may be TRBD1 (5 bases). The germline V gene has CDR1 SGHRS and CDR2 YFSETQ. The ends were cut back, 3 bases at V and 3 bases at J, with 11 bases in the middle. The CDR3 length is 14 residues. The CDR3 coding sequence is TGCGCCAGCAGCTACTCAGGGTGGACAGATACGCAGTATTTT. Translated, it gives CASSYSGWTDTQYF.

The chain uses TRBV6-6 and TRBJ1-3; 10 positions match TRBD1. CDR1 and CDR2 (germline): MNHNY, SVGAGI (reference sequence). This CDR3 has 16 residues. Losses at the gene ends were 4 bases for V and 7 bases for J; bases not matched to a gene: 10. CDR3 amino acids: CASSSERTGGRNTIYF. The CDR3, as DNA: TGTGCCAGCAGTTCCGAACGGACAGGGGGTAGGAACACCATATATTTT.

V and J are TRBV5-1 and TRBJ1-4; D is possibly TRBD1 (6 bases). The CDR3 is 15 amino acids. Germline V lookup: CDR1 SGHRS, CDR2 YFSETQ. Trimming removed 0 bases at V and 4 bases at J, with 10 bases between. As DNA, the CDR3 is TGCGCCAGCAGCTTGGACAGGGCGGGTAATGAAAAACTGTTTTTT. It encodes CASSLDRAGNEKLFF.

The V call is TRBV6-5, the J call TRBJ2-5; 12 bases are shared with TRBD2. Germline V CDR1 and CDR2: MNHEY, SVGAGI. The CDR3 spans 16 residues. The trim removed 1 base at V and 4 bases at J, leaving 4 bases unmatched. The CDR3 coding sequence is TGTGCCAGCAGTTACTTACGGACTAGCGGGGCAGAGACCCAGTACTTC. Residues: CASSYLRTSGAETQYF.

The count of this clone is one. This chain links TRBV16 with TRBJ1-2; D is undetermined. Trimming took 0 bases from V and 9 from J, leaving 11 bases between them. Looked up from germline, CDR1 is KGHSY and CDR2 is FQNENV. The CDR3 consists of 13 residues. In nucleotides, the CDR3 is TGTGCCAGCAGCCAATCGGGCCGACGGAGCTACACCTTC. Protein sequence: CASSQSGRRSYTF. The full variable domain, rest sourced from reference TRBV16 and TRBJ1-2, is GEEVAQTPKHLVRGEGQKAKLYCAPIKGHSYVFWYQQVLKNEFKFLISFQNENVFDETGMPKERFSAKCLPNSPCSLEIQATKLEDSAVYFCASSQSGRRSYTFGSGTRLTVV.

The CDR3 spells CASSLVVNSNQPQHF. In nucleotides, the CDR3 is TGTGCCAGCAGCTTAGTAGTGAATAGCAATCAGCCCCAGCATTTT. The V and J genes are TRBV7-2 and TRBJ1-5; no reliable D call. This CDR3 contains 15 residues. The germline gives CDR1 SGHTA, CDR2 FQGNSA. Trimming pared 1 base from V and 0 bases from J, leaving 7 bases between.

The V and J genes are TRBV28 and TRBJ1-5, with D possibly TRBD1 on 6 matching bases. The germline V gene has CDR1 MDHEN and CDR2 SYDVKM. Between the trimmed V and J ends, which lost 4 bases and 3 bases, there was a span of 10 bases. CDR3 length: 14 residues. The CDR3 DNA is TGTGCCAGCAGTTCACAGGGTCCCAATCAGCCCCAGCATTTT. This gives the protein CASSSQGPNQPQHF.

The chain has TRBV24-1 and TRBJ2-3, with 10 bases that match TRBD2. CDR1 and CDR2 (germline): KGHDR, SFDVKD. Trimming took 0 bases from V and 5 from J; bases not matched to a gene: 7. The CDR3 contains 17 residues. CDR3 loop: CATSDLKSGGAGDTQYF. CDR3 nucleotide sequence: TGTGCCACCAGTGATTTGAAGAGCGGGGGGGCCGGAGATACGCAGTATTTT.

Only a few counts were recorded for this clone. The J gene is TRBJ1-2, the V gene TRBV20-1; the D gene is possibly TRBD1 (5 bases). Germline assignment: CDR1 DFQATT and CDR2 SNEGSKA (reference sequence). This CDR3 has 11 amino acids. V shed 2 bases and J shed 7 bases, with 8 bases lying between them. CDR3 bases: TGCAGTGCTAGATACCAGGGTGGCTACACCTTC. Encoded protein: CSARYQGGYTF.

This clone was found a few times. This sequence joins TRBV15 and TRBJ1-1, with TRBD1 as a possible D gene (5 bases). The CDR3 loop spans 15 amino acids. Germline CDR1 and CDR2: LNHNV and YYDKDF (reference sequence). The V end lost 4 bases, the J end lost 5 bases, and 17 bases lay between the germline ends. The CDR3, as DNA: TGTGCCACCAGCAATGTCAGGGTTAGGGTGACTGAAGCTTTCTTT. Its translation: CATSNVRVRVTEAFF.